These T cell receptor beta chains were read from a single sample in a study of cytomegalovirus exposure and HLA in healthy donors. The repertoire was sequenced with immunoSEQ multiplex PCR; TCRdb's copy has only in-frame clones and lacks some. The sample carries 150,000 to 200,000 clones, around 77% recorded once. Sequencing was carried out using PBMCs. The receptors originated from a woman in her thirties in good health and CMV-seropositive. The CDR3 runs from the conserved cysteine through the conserved F or W. Fields, in order: J gene, clone size, D gene, V gene, CDR3 protein, CDR3 DNA. D genes are given only for firm matches. Not every row has a clone size; where given, it reads once, few, many or a size class.

TRBJ1-1	NA	TRBD1	TRBV11-2	CASSRNRGAFF	TGTGCCAGCAGCCGCAACAGGGGAGCTTTCTTT
TRBJ2-7	NA	NA	TRBV27	CASSSLGPLEQYF	TGTGCCAGCAGCTCCCTGGGGCCCCTCGAGCAGTACTTC
TRBJ2-7	NA	NA	TRBV4-3	CASSQVGEAEQYF	TGCGCCAGCAGCCAAGTCGGGGAGGCCGAGCAGTACTTC
TRBJ1-1	NA	NA	TRBV27	CASSSQRNTEAFF	TGTGCCAGCAGTTCGCAGCGGAACACTGAAGCTTTCTTT
TRBJ2-7	once	NA	TRBV19	CASSIGAPPYEQYF	TGTGCCAGTAGTATAGGAGCTCCGCCGTACGAGCAGTACTTC
TRBJ2-3	few	TRBD1	TRBV4-3	CASSSPPGTGGTDTQYF	TGCGCCAGCAGCTCCCCTCCAGGGACAGGGGGAACAGATACGCAGTATTTT
TRBJ1-1	NA	NA	TRBV6-5	CASSYLTGENEAFF	TGTGCCAGCAGTTACTTGACAGGAGAAAATGAAGCTTTCTTT
TRBJ2-7	NA	TRBD1	TRBV2	CLSRDSRYEQYF	TGTCTCAGCAGGGACAGCCGCTACGAGCAGTACTTC
TRBJ1-6	NA	NA	TRBV5-4	CASSLDGSSYNSPLHF	TGTGCCAGCAGCTTGGACGGGAGCTCCTATAATTCACCCCTCCACTTT
TRBJ1-5	NA	NA	TRBV19	CASSITDYNQPQHF	TGTGCCAGTAGTATCACAGACTACAATCAGCCCCAGCATTTT
TRBJ2-1	NA	TRBD2	TRBV5-4	CASRGAGGPAYNEQFF	TGTGCCAGCAGAGGAGCGGGGGGCCCGGCTTACAATGAGCAGTTCTTC
TRBJ1-5	NA	NA	TRBV28	CASSLGQTPYQPQHF	TGTGCCAGCAGTCTGGGACAAACACCCTATCAGCCCCAGCATTTT
TRBJ1-1	NA	NA	TRBV9	CASSVQGQMNTEAFF	TGTGCCAGCAGCGTACAAGGACAGATGAACACTGAAGCTTTCTTT
TRBJ2-7	NA	TRBD1	TRBV9	CASSLRDRGYEQYF	TGTGCCAGCAGCTTGAGGGACAGGGGTTACGAGCAGTACTTC
TRBJ2-1	NA	NA	TRBV4-1	CASSQDRQGWWDNEQFF	TGCGCCAGCAGCCAAGATCGGCAGGGTTGGTGGGACAATGAGCAGTTCTTC
TRBJ2-5	NA	TRBD1	TRBV7-8	CASRTTRGQGGRETQYF	TGTGCCAGCAGAACAACGCGTGGACAGGGGGGGCGAGAGACCCAGTACTTC
TRBJ1-4	NA	NA	TRBV15	CATSSMPGQLNEKLFF	TGTGCCACCAGCAGTATGCCAGGACAGTTAAATGAAAAACTGTTTTTT
TRBJ2-7	NA	NA	TRBV27	CASSVGDQGIEHF	TGTGCCAGCAGTGTTGGGGATCAGGGTATCGAGCACTTC
TRBJ2-3	few	NA	TRBV7-8	CASSSHGTDTQYF	TGTGCCAGCAGCTCACATGGCACAGATACGCAGTATTTT
TRBJ2-7	NA	NA	TRBV19	CASSPMDSASDYGGQLQDEQYF	TGTGCCAGTAGCCCTATGGACAGCGCCTCAGACTATGGCGGCCAACTACAGGACGAGCAGTACTTC
TRBJ1-2	NA	NA	TRBV5-4	CASSFSRGRDYTF	TGTGCCAGCAGCTTCTCGAGAGGGCGGGACTACACCTTC
TRBJ1-4	NA	TRBD1	TRBV28	CASSSSQGVGEKLFF	TGTGCCAGCAGTTCATCACAGGGGGTGGGTGAAAAACTGTTTTTT
TRBJ2-7	once	NA	TRBV7-2	CASSLVQWDEQYF	TGTGCCAGCAGCTTAGTACAGTGGGACGAGCAGTACTTC
TRBJ1-1	NA	NA	TRBV7-9	CASSLFGGWYTEAFF	TGTGCCAGCAGCTTATTCGGGGGTTGGTACACTGAAGCTTTCTTT
TRBJ1-1	NA	NA	TRBV10-3	CAISDWDKRDTEAFF	TGTGCCATCAGTGACTGGGACAAGAGGGACACTGAAGCTTTCTTT
TRBJ1-1	NA	TRBD1	TRBV7-9	CASSPQGGETEAFF	TGTGCCAGCAGCCCCCAGGGGGGTGAGACTGAAGCTTTCTTT
TRBJ1-4	once	TRBD1	TRBV28	CASSSPGGLSTNEKLFF	TGTGCCAGCAGTTCCCCAGGGGGCTTATCCACTAATGAAAAACTGTTTTTT
TRBJ2-7	NA	NA	TRBV19	CASSIRDTSYEQYF	TGTGCCAGTAGTATAAGGGACACATCCTACGAGCAGTACTTC
TRBJ2-5	NA	NA	TRBV5-1	CASSSSTGQETQYF	TGCGCCAGCAGCTCGTCGACAGGCCAAGAGACCCAGTACTTC
TRBJ2-3	NA	NA	TRBV6-5	CASTLDSTTDTQYF	TGTGCCAGCACCCTCGACAGCACCACAGATACGCAGTATTTT
TRBJ1-1	NA	NA	TRBV21-1	CASSKWGQRNTEAFF	TGTGCCAGCAGCAAATGGGGACAGAGGAACACTGAAGCTTTCTTT
TRBJ1-5	many	TRBD1	TRBV6-1	CASSDRQGRNQPQHF	TGTGCCAGCAGTGACCGACAGGGCCGCAATCAGCCCCAGCATTTT
TRBJ1-2	NA	NA	TRBV29-1	CSVEVRDSGGYTF	TGCAGCGTTGAAGTCCGCGATTCCGGGGGCTACACCTTC
TRBJ2-1	NA	TRBD2	TRBV10-2	CASRSSSGGSNEQFF	TGCGCCAGCAGGTCTTCTAGCGGGGGGTCAAATGAGCAGTTCTTC
TRBJ1-1	NA	NA	TRBV6-5	CASTLSGANTEAFF	TGTGCCAGCACGTTATCAGGGGCGAACACTGAAGCTTTCTTT
TRBJ2-7	NA	TRBD2	TRBV10-2	CATSKASGRSWQYF	TGCGCCACCTCGAAGGCTAGCGGGCGGAGCTGGCAGTACTTC
TRBJ1-1	NA	NA	TRBV29-1	CSAHHEGTTEAFF	TGCAGCGCCCACCACGAGGGGACAACTGAAGCTTTCTTT
TRBJ1-2	NA	TRBD1	TRBV6-5	CASSYTFRDRDGGYTF	TGTGCCAGCAGTTACACATTCCGGGACAGGGACGGTGGCTACACCTTC
TRBJ2-6	NA	NA	TRBV10-3	CATLPAGRSGANVLTF	TGTGCCACCCTACCGGCGGGGAGGTCTGGGGCCAACGTCCTGACTTTC
TRBJ2-3	NA	NA	TRBV11-2	CASSKADTDTQYF	TGTGCCAGCAGTAAAGCGGACACAGATACGCAGTATTTT